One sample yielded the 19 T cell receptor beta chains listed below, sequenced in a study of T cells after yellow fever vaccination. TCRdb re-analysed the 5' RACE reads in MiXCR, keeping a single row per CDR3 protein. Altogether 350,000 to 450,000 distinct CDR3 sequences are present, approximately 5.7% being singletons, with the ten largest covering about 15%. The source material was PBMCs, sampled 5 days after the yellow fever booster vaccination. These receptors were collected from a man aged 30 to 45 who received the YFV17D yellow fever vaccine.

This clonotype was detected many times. For the CDR3, the DNA is TGCGCCAGCAGCCCCGGGACAGGGCCCACCGGGGAGCTGTTTTTT. The encoded protein is CASSPGTGPTGELFF. The gene calls are TRBV5-1 and TRBJ2-2; 9 positions match TRBD1. The CDR3 runs to 15 residues. J was trimmed by 4 bases and V by 4 bases; bases with no gene match: 5. The germline CDR1 and CDR2 sequences are SGHRS and YFSETQ.

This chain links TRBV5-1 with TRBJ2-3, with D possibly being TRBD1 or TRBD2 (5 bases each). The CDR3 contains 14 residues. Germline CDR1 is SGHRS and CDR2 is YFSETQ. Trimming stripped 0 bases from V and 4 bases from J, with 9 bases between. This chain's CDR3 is CASSLGGFSDTQYF. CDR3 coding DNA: TGCGCCAGCAGCTTGGGGGGGTTCTCAGATACGCAGTATTTT. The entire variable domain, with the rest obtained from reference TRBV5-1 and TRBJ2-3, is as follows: KAGVTQTPRYLIKTRGQQVTLSCSPISGHRSVSWYQQTPGQGLQFLFEYFSETQRNKGNFPGRFSGRQFSNSRSEMNVSTLELGDSALYLCASSLGGFSDTQYFGPGTRLTVL.

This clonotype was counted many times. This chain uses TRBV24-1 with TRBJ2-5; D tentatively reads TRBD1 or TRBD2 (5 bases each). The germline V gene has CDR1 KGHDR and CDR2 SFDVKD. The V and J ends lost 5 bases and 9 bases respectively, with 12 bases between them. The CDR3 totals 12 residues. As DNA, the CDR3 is TGTGCCACCAGTGCAGGGTCCGGGGCCCAGTACTTC. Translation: CATSAGSGAQYF.

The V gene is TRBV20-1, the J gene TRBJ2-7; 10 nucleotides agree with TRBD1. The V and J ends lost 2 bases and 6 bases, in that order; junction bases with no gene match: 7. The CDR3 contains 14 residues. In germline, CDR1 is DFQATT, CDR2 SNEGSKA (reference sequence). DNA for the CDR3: TGCAGTGCTAGAAGTCTGGACAGGGGGGTCGAGCAGTACTTC. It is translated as CSARSLDRGVEQYF.

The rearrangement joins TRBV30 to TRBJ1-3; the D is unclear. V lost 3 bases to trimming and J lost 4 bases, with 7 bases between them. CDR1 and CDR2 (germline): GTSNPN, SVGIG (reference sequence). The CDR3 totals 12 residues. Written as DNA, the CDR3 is TGTGCCTGGAGGGCAGCCGGAAACACCATATATTTT. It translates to CAWRAAGNTIYF.

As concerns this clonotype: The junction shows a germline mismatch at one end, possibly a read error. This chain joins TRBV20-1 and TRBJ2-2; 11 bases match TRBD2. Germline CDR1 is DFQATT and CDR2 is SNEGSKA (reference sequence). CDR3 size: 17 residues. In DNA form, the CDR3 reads TGCTGTGCTAGAGACCCGCTAGCGGGAGGTGGGACCGGGGAGCTGTTTTTT. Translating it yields CCARDPLAGGGTGELFF.

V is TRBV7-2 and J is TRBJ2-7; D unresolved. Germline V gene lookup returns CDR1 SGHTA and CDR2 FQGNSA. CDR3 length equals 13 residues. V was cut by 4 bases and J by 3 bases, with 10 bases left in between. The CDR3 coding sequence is TGTGCCAGCAGCTCAAGATGGAACTACGAGCAGTACTTC. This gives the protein CASSSRWNYEQYF.

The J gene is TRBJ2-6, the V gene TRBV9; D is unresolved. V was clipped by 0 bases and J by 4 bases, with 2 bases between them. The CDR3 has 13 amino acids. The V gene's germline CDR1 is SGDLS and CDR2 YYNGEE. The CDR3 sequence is CASSVGGANVLTF. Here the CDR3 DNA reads TGTGCCAGCAGCGTAGGGGGGGCCAACGTCCTGACTTTC. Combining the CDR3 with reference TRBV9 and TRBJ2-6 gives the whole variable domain DSGVTQTPKHLITATGQRVTLRCSPRSGDLSVYWYQQSLDQGLQFLIQYYNGEERAKGNILERFSAQQFPDLHSELNLSSLELGDSALYFCASSVGGANVLTFGAGSRLTVL.

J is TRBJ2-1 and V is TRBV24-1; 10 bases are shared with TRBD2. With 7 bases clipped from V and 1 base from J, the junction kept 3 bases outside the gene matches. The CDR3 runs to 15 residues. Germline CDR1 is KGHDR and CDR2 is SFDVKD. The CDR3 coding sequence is TGTGCCACCAGCCTTAGCGGGAGGTCCTACAATGAGCAGTTCTTC. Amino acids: CATSLSGRSYNEQFF.

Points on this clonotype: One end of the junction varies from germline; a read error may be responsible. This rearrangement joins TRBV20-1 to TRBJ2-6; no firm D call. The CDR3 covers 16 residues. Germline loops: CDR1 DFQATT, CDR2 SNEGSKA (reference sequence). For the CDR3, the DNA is TGCTGTGCTAGAGAGCCCCGACCGGTGGGGGCCAACGTCCTGACTTTC. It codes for CCAREPRPVGANVLTF.

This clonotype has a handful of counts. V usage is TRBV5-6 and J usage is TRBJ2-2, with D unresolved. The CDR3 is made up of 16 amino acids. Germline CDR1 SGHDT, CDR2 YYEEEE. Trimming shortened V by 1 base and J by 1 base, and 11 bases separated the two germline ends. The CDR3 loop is CASSLNRWENTGELFF. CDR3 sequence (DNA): TGTGCCAGCAGCTTGAACCGGTGGGAGAACACCGGGGAGCTGTTTTTT.

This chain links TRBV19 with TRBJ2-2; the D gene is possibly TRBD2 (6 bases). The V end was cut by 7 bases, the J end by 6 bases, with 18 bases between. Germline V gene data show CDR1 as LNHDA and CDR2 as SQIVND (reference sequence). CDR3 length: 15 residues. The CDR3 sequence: CASTRDSQAAGELFF. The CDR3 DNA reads TGTGCCAGTACCCGGGACTCCCAGGCGGCCGGGGAGCTGTTTTTT.

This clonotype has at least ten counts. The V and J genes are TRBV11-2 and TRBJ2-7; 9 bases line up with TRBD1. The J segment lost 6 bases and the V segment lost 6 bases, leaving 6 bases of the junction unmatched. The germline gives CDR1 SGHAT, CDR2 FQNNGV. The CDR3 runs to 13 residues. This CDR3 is CASRIGDRVEQYF. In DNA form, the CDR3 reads TGTGCCAGCAGGATCGGGGACAGGGTCGAGCAGTACTTC.

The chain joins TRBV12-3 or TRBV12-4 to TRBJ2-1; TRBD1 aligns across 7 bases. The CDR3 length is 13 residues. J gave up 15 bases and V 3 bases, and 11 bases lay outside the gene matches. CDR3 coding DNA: TGTGCCAGCAGTTTCCTCCGGGACAGCGAGTGGTTCTTC. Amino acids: CASSFLRDSEWFF.

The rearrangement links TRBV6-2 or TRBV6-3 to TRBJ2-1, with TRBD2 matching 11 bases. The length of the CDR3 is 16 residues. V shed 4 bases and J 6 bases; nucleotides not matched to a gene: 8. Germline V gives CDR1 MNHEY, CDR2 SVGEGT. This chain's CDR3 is CASSSFLAGGSNEQFF. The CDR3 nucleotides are TGTGCCAGCAGTTCCTTCCTAGCGGGAGGTTCCAATGAGCAGTTCTTC.

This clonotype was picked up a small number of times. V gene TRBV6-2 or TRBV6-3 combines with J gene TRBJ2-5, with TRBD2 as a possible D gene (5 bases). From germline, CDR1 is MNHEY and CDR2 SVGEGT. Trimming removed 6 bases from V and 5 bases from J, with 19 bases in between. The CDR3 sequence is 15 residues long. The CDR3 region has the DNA TGTGCCAGCAGAACTCCTTCGGACCCGGGGGAGACCCAGTACTTC. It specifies CASRTPSDPGETQYF.

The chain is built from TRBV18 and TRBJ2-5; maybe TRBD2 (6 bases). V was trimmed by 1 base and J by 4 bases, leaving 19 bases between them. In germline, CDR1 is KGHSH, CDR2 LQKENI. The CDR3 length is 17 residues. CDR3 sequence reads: CASSPRTGYGGAETQYF. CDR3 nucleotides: TGTGCCAGCTCACCACGTACGGGGTACGGGGGAGCAGAGACCCAGTACTTC.

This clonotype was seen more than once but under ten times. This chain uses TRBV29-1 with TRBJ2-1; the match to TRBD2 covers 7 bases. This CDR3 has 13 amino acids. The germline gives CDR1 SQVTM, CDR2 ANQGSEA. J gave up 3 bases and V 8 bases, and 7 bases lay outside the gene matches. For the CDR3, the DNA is TGCAGCACGCGGGAGACCGACTACAATGAGCAGTTCTTC. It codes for CSTRETDYNEQFF.

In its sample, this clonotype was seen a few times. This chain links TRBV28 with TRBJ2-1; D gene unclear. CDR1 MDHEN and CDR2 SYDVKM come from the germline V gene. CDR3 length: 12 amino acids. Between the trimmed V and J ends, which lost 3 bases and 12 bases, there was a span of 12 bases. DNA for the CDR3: TGTGCCAGCAGTTTTTTGGACGTCGTGCAGTTCTTC. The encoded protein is CASSFLDVVQFF.